One sample yielded the 20 T cell receptor beta chains listed below, sequenced in a study of T-cell memory formation after mild COVID-19. TCRdb reprocessed the 5' RACE reads via MiXCR and lists one record per CDR3 protein. Of about 360,000 distinct CDR3 sequences in the sample, 13% were seen once. The specimen sequenced was PBMCs or a T cell subset sorted from them (not recorded which). The source is a man younger than 35 who had mild COVID-19 (a few samples of this study predate the infection). Cell type and time point are not known.

This clonotype was seen more than once but under ten times. The V call is TRBV7-2, the J call TRBJ2-2; 9 positions match TRBD2. The V gene end was trimmed by 5 bases and the J gene end by 5 bases; junction bases not matched to a gene: 6. The CDR3 totals 15 residues. Germline V lookup: CDR1 SGHTA, CDR2 FQGNSA. CDR3 in amino acids: CASSGTSGWTGELFF. The CDR3 bases are TGTGCCAGCAGCGGAACTAGCGGGTGGACCGGGGAGCTGTTTTTT.

A few counts support this clonotype. This rearrangement joins TRBV5-6 to TRBJ2-5; 7 bases are shared with TRBD1. Losses at the gene ends were 2 bases for V and 1 base for J; bases not matched to a gene: 5. Germline CDR1 reads SGHDT; CDR2 reads YYEEEE. CDR3 size: 15 residues. The CDR3 here is CASSFLGGTQETQYF. CDR3 sequence (DNA): TGTGCCAGCAGCTTCTTAGGGGGCACCCAAGAGACCCAGTACTTC.

The chain joins TRBV4-3 to TRBJ2-4, with a weak D call TRBD2 (7 bases). CDR1 LGHNA and CDR2 YSLEER come from the germline V gene. The CDR3 has 16 amino acids. V was shortened by 1 base and J by 4 bases, with 14 bases between the two germline ends. The CDR3 is CASSQVFRGAKNIQYF. DNA for the CDR3: TGCGCCAGCAGCCAAGTTTTTCGGGGGGCGAAAAACATTCAGTACTTC.

This clonotype showed up just a few times. This chain links TRBV19 with TRBJ2-7, with 11 bases identical to TRBD1. Germline V CDR1 and CDR2: LNHDA, SQIVND (reference sequence). The CDR3 sequence is 14 residues long. After removal of 8 bases from V and 2 bases from J, the junction contained 5 bases not matched to a gene. DNA for the CDR3: TGTGCCAGTTCAACGGACAGGGGGCCCTACGAGCAGTACTTC. It yields the protein CASSTDRGPYEQYF.

This clonotype showed up just a few times. The chain links TRBV18 to TRBJ1-2; D is uncertain. In germline, CDR1 is KGHSH, CDR2 LQKENI. The CDR3 totals 15 residues. Trimming removed 3 bases at V and 0 bases at J, with 11 bases between. CDR3 sequence: CASSPVTQSNYGYTF. The DNA for the CDR3 is TGTGCCAGCTCACCGGTAACTCAGTCTAACTATGGCTACACCTTC.

This clonotype has a count of ten or more. The V and J genes are TRBV5-1 and TRBJ2-3; D remains ambiguous. CDR1 SGHRS and CDR2 YFSETQ come from the germline V gene. V lost 4 bases, J lost 6 bases, and 9 bases lay in between. The CDR3 is 12 amino acids. CDR3 sequence (DNA): TGCGCCAGCAGCCCGCGTGGGGATACGCAGTATTTT. Amino acid sequence: CASSPRGDTQYF.

The chain recombines TRBV19 with TRBJ1-5, with unresolved D. In germline, CDR1 is LNHDA, CDR2 SQIVND (reference sequence). Deletions cut 5 bases from V and 5 bases from J, with 13 bases between. This CDR3 is 14 amino acids long. The CDR3 region is CASSGGDWYQPQHF. The CDR3 DNA is TGTGCCAGTAGTGGCGGGGATTGGTATCAGCCCCAGCATTTT.

This clonotype appeared a few times. The rearrangement uses TRBV9 and TRBJ2-5; 7 bases match TRBD2. Germline CDR1 SGDLS, CDR2 YYNGEE. V lost 4 bases, J lost 4 bases, and 10 bases stayed unmatched. The CDR3 contains 15 residues. The CDR3 loop is CASSLRLANVETQYF. The DNA for the CDR3 is TGTGCCAGCAGCCTACGACTAGCTAACGTAGAGACCCAGTACTTC.

The rearrangement uses TRBV11-3 and TRBJ2-6; the D gene is possibly TRBD2 (7 bases). The CDR3 is made up of 15 amino acids. Germline lookup yields CDR1 SGHNT and CDR2 YENEEA. V shed 5 bases and J shed 4 bases, with 12 bases lying between them. The CDR3 here is CASSRGGAGANVLTF. The CDR3 DNA sequence: TGTGCCAGCAGCCGTGGGGGGGCCGGGGCCAACGTCCTGACTTTC.

The chain uses TRBV20-1 and TRBJ1-1; no clear D. Trimming left V 1 base short and J 0 bases short, with 12 bases between. The CDR3 consists of 15 residues. Germline CDR1 and CDR2: DFQATT and SNEGSKA (reference sequence). CDR3 sequence: CSARVNQRLNTEAFF. In DNA, the CDR3 is TGCAGTGCTAGAGTAAACCAGCGGTTGAACACTGAAGCTTTCTTT.

J is TRBJ2-1 and V is TRBV7-3, with a possible D match to TRBD2 (6 bases). Trimming left V 1 base short and J 12 bases short, with 7 bases between. This CDR3 has 11 residues. From germline, CDR1 is SGHTA and CDR2 FQGTGA. CDR3 amino acids: CASSLSGTQFF. The CDR3 region has the DNA TGTGCCAGCAGCTTAAGCGGGACGCAGTTCTTC. Based on the CDR3 plus reference TRBV7-3 and TRBJ2-1, the full variable domain is GAGVSQTPSNKVTEKGKYVELRCDPISGHTALYWYRQSLGQGPEFLIYFQGTGAADDSGLPNDRFFAVRPEGSVSTLKIQRTERGDSAVYLCASSLSGTQFFGPGTRLTVL.

This clonotype was seen only a few times. The CDR3, as DNA: TGTGCCAGCAGTGGAGACAGTTATGGCTACACCTTC. It encodes CASSGDSYGYTF. The chain links TRBV6-6 to TRBJ1-2, with D perhaps matching TRBD1 (5 bases). CDR1 is MNHNY, CDR2 SVGAGI, per germline (reference sequence). This CDR3 is 12 amino acids long. V was shortened by 5 bases and J by 5 bases, with 9 bases between the two germline ends.

This chain connects TRBV7-9 to TRBJ1-2, with TRBD1 matching over 8 bases. The germline V gene has CDR1 SEHNR and CDR2 FQNEAQ (reference sequence). The length of the CDR3 is 13 residues. Trimming took 2 bases from V and 7 from J; bases not matched to a gene: 3. Here the CDR3 reads CASSLNRGVGYTF. In nucleotides, the CDR3 is TGTGCCAGCAGCTTAAACAGGGGGGTTGGCTACACCTTC.

The chain employs TRBV12-5 and TRBJ1-2; D might be TRBD1 (5 bases). The length of the CDR3 is 16 residues. Germline V gene data show CDR1 as LGHNT and CDR2 as FRNRAP. V shed 1 base and J shed 5 bases, with 17 bases lying between them. The CDR3 bases are TGTGCTAGTGGTTTGGCAACCGGGACCCTAACTTATGGCTACACCTTC. Its translation: CASGLATGTLTYGYTF. The variable domain in full, with the rest retrieved from reference TRBV12-5 and TRBJ1-2, is DARVTQTPRHKVTEMGQEVTMRCQPILGHNTVFWYRQTMMQGLELLAYFRNRAPLDDSGMPKDRFSAEMPDATLATLKIQPSEPRDSAVYFCASGLATGTLTYGYTFGSGTRLTVV.

The chain couples TRBV6-2 or TRBV6-3 to TRBJ2-7; D is perhaps TRBD1 (6 bases). Trimming stripped 2 bases from V and 1 base from J, with 18 bases between. CDR1 and CDR2 from the germline V gene are MNHEY and SVGEGT. The CDR3 consists of 17 residues. DNA for the CDR3: TGTGCCAGCAGTTACGGTCTACGAGGACAGAAATCCTACGAGCAGTACTTC. Translated, it gives CASSYGLRGQKSYEQYF.

V is TRBV12-3 or TRBV12-4 and J is TRBJ1-1; D gene uncertain. This CDR3 region has 12 residues. V was pared by 7 bases and J by 2 bases, with 8 bases between. The CDR3: CASTGDNTEAFF. The CDR3, as DNA: TGTGCCAGCACCGGAGATAACACTGAAGCTTTCTTT.

In this sample, this clonotype turned up many times. V gene TRBV7-2 combines with J gene TRBJ1-3; TRBD1 might be the D (5 bases). Trimming pared 4 bases from V and 2 bases from J, leaving 12 bases between. Germline CDR1 SGHTA, CDR2 FQGNSA. The CDR3 is made up of 15 amino acids. The CDR3 sequence: CASSYQGFTGNTIYF. Written as DNA, the CDR3 is TGTGCCAGCAGCTACCAGGGTTTTACTGGAAACACCATATATTTT. Drawing the rest from reference TRBV7-2 and TRBJ1-3, the complete variable domain is GAGVSQSPSNKVTEKGKDVELRCDPISGHTALYWYRQSLGQGLEFLIYFQGNSAPDKSGLPSDRFSAERTGGSVSTLTIQRTQQEDSAVYLCASSYQGFTGNTIYFGEGSWLTVV.

This clonotype appeared many times. V and J are TRBV4-1 and TRBJ2-3, with D maybe TRBD2 (6 bases). V was pared by 0 bases and J by 2 bases, with 12 bases between. CDR3 size: 16 residues. Germline V gene sequence: CDR1 MGHRA, CDR2 YSYEKL. CDR3 sequence (DNA): TGCGCCAGCAGCCAAGAGGCGGGGCCCAACACAGATACGCAGTATTTT. Translated: CASSQEAGPNTDTQYF.

This CDR3 reads CASSKVGRDRRHF. CDR3 nucleotides: TGTGCCAGCAGCAAAGTTGGCAGGGATCGAAGGCATTTT. The chain links TRBV21-1 to TRBJ1-5; the table's D call, TRBD1, has no DNA check behind it. TRBV21-1 represents a pseudogene. The CDR3 covers 13 residues.

CDR3 in DNA: TGCAGTGCTAGAGATAGGGTCAGCAACTACGAGCAGTACGTC. Its translation: CSARDRVSNYEQYV. The chain couples TRBV20-1 to TRBJ2-7; D is unclear. Germline lookup yields CDR1 DFQATT and CDR2 SNEGSKA (reference sequence). Trimming removed 0 bases at V and 3 bases at J, with 12 bases between. The CDR3 extends over 14 amino acids.